The clone carrying this T cell receptor (beta chain) was detected only a few times. Germline-derived CDR1 and CDR2 are KGHSH and LQKENI. V trimming: 6 bases; J trimming: 5 bases; junction bases outside the gene matches: 4. CDR3 size: 13 residues. These data are taken from a study of OX40 agonist ivuxolimab in advanced cancers. About the study: Participants could have had prior anti-PD-1, anti-PD-L1 or anti-CTLA-4 therapy, and about 37% had some.

Clones were read by immunoSEQ multiplex PCR, and TCRdb kept only the in-frame ones, dropping some. The table includes about 100,000 clones, around 95% detected once. The TCR was taken from an adult with an advanced solid tumor such as melanoma, head and neck, liver or kidney cancer. Source: CD4+ or CD8+ T cells sorted from blood, taken in a trial of the OX40 agonist ivuxolimab. This chain joins TRBV18 and TRBJ1-2; 9 nucleotides align to TRBD1. CDR3 bases: TGTGCCAGCTCGTCGACAGGGGGATATGGCTACACCTTC. Encoded protein: CASSSTGGYGYTF.